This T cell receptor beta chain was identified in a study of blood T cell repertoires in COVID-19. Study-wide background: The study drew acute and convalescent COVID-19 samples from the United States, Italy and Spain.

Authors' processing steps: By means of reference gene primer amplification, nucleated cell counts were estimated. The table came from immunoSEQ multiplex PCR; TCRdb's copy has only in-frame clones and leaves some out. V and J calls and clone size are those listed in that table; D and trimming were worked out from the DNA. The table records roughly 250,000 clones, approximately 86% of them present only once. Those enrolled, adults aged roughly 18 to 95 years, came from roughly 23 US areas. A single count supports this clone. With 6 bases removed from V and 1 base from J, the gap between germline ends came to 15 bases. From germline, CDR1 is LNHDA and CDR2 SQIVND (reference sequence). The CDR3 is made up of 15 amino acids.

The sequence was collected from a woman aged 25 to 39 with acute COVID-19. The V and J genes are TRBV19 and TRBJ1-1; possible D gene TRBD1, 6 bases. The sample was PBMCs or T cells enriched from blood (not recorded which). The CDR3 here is CASSPRTGQNTEAFF. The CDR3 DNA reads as TGTGCCAGTAGCCCTAGAACGGGACAGAACACTGAAGCTTTCTTT.